The 18 T cell receptor beta chains listed next were all sequenced from one sample in a study of cytomegalovirus exposure and HLA in healthy donors. Primers: 60 Vbeta forward and 13 Jbeta reverse. Assay: immunoSEQ multiplex PCR; the TCRdb copy retains only in-frame clones and omits some. This table has over 200,000 clones, around 76% appearing once. Material for sequencing was PBMCs. The receptors shown here come from a man aged 35 to 55 in good health and CMV-seropositive.

The chain couples TRBV11-2 to TRBJ2-1; the match to TRBD2 covers 9 bases. The J segment lost 8 bases and the V segment lost 4 bases, leaving 15 bases of the junction unmatched. The CDR3 length is 17 residues. Germline assignment: CDR1 SGHAT and CDR2 FQNNGV. CDR3 region: CASSSPYSGRAGDEQFF. The CDR3 DNA reads TGTGCCAGCAGCTCCCCTTATAGCGGGAGAGCCGGCGATGAGCAGTTCTTC.

In its sample, this clone was seen a few times. This chain joins TRBV5-6 and TRBJ1-2; no clear D gene. CDR3 length: 15 residues. V dropped 2 bases and J dropped 8 bases, with 19 bases sitting between them. Germline V gives CDR1 SGHDT, CDR2 YYEEEE. The CDR3, as DNA: TGTGCCAGCAGCTTTAACAGAGCCCTATCAGGAGGCTACACCTTC. It encodes CASSFNRALSGGYTF.

This clone has more than one count but fewer than ten. The chain has TRBV7-9 and TRBJ1-1, with D unclear. Per the germline V gene, CDR1 is SEHNR and CDR2 is FQNEAQ (reference sequence). This CDR3 comprises 12 residues. The V end was cut by 7 bases, the J end by 0 bases, with 6 bases between. CDR3 in amino acids: CASTRLNTEAFF. The CDR3, as DNA: TGTGCCAGCACCCGGTTGAACACTGAAGCTTTCTTT.

The gene calls are TRBV19 and TRBJ1-4, with 9 bases aligning to TRBD1. V trimming: 4 bases; J trimming: 2 bases; junction bases outside the gene matches: 5. This CDR3 comprises 16 residues. Per germline, CDR1 LNHDA and CDR2 SQIVND (reference sequence). DNA of the CDR3: TGTGCCAGTAGTAGGGGACAGGGACCGACTAATGAAAAACTGTTTTTT. It encodes CASSRGQGPTNEKLFF. Full variable domain (remainder filled in from reference TRBV19 and TRBJ1-4): DGGITQSPKYLFRKEGQNVTLSCEQNLNHDAMYWYRQDPGQGLRLIYYSQIVNDFQKGDIAEGYSVSREKKESFPLTVTSAQKNPTAFYLCASSRGQGPTNEKLFFGSGTQLSVL.

The sample holds one count of this clone. The V gene is TRBV11-2, the J gene TRBJ2-1; tentative D call: TRBD2 (5 bases). CDR3 length: 14 residues. CDR1 SGHAT and CDR2 FQNNGV come from the germline V gene. V was cut by 5 bases and J by 0 bases, with 8 bases left in between. CDR3 bases: TGTGCCAGCAGCCGGGATCTCTCCTACAATGAGCAGTTCTTC. Protein product: CASSRDLSYNEQFF.

J is TRBJ1-5 and V is TRBV12-5; D is uncertain. CDR3 length equals 15 residues. Germline V gives CDR1 LGHNT, CDR2 FRNRAP. Trimming shortened V by 4 bases and J by 0 bases, and 10 bases separated the two germline ends. The DNA for the CDR3 is TGTGCTAGTGGTTCAACCGGGTATAGCAATCAGCCCCAGCATTTT. It translates to CASGSTGYSNQPQHF.

The chain employs TRBV7-9 and TRBJ2-1, with 7 positions matching TRBD2. The CDR3 is 15 amino acids. CDR1 is SEHNR and CDR2 is FQNEAQ in the germline V gene (reference sequence). V lost 5 bases to trimming and J lost 12 bases; unmatched junction nucleotides: 16. The CDR3 DNA reads TGTGCCAGCAGCCGGTGGGGGAGCGGGGCCTTATGGCAGTTCTTC. Protein sequence: CASSRWGSGALWQFF.

The chain carries TRBV18 and TRBJ2-5, with TRBD1 as a possible D gene (6 bases). Germline CDR1 and CDR2: KGHSH and LQKENI. Trimming took 2 bases from V and 5 from J, leaving 15 bases between them. The CDR3 is 15 amino acids. The CDR3 reads CASSPRQGHRETQYF. CDR3 nucleotide sequence: TGTGCCAGCTCACCAAGGCAGGGACACAGGGAGACCCAGTACTTC.

The J gene is TRBJ2-7, the V gene TRBV7-9, with a weak D call TRBD2 (6 bases). The germline V and J ends were trimmed by 1 base and 4 bases, with 17 bases remaining between them. This CDR3 has 16 residues. Germline-derived CDR1 and CDR2 are SEHNR and FQNEAQ (reference sequence). CDR3 DNA sequence: TGTGCCAGCAGCTTAGGGGCCTGGCGGGACGATTACGAGCAGTACGTC. Translated: CASSLGAWRDDYEQYV.

This clone occurred once. The chain couples TRBV6-5 to TRBJ2-7, with 7 positions matching TRBD2. The CDR3 is made up of 15 amino acids. Germline V gives CDR1 MNHEY, CDR2 SVGAGI. V lost 5 bases and J lost 7; bases outside the gene matches: 14. The CDR3 protein is CASSPSGGVPEEQYV. In DNA, the CDR3 is TGTGCCAGCAGTCCATCGGGGGGTGTGCCTGAGGAGCAGTACGTC.

V is TRBV19 and J is TRBJ1-1; tentative D call: TRBD1 (5 bases). The CDR3 is 14 residues long. Trimming cost V 5 bases and J 5 bases, with 15 bases left between them. Germline-derived CDR1 and CDR2 are LNHDA and SQIVND (reference sequence). The CDR3 DNA sequence: TGTGCCAGTAGTTACGCGGGACCGCGAACTGAAGCTTTCTTT. It encodes CASSYAGPRTEAFF.

The rearrangement uses TRBV5-5 and TRBJ2-7; the D gene is possibly TRBD2 (5 bases). The CDR3 length is 14 residues. Trimming left V 4 bases short and J 7 bases short, with 18 bases between. The V gene's germline CDR1 is SGHKS and CDR2 YYEKEE (reference sequence). CDR3 nucleotides: TGTGCCAGCAGCCCCCGGGGTCGGTGGGAGGAGCAGTACTTC. Protein sequence: CASSPRGRWEEQYF.

This chain links TRBV6-1 with TRBJ2-7, with D maybe TRBD1 (6 bases). Trimming took 2 bases from V and 5 from J, leaving 10 bases between them. Germline assignment: CDR1 MNHNS and CDR2 SASEGT. This CDR3 has 13 amino acids. The CDR3 protein is CASSETGSHEQYV. DNA of the CDR3: TGTGCCAGCAGTGAAACAGGGTCCCACGAGCAGTACGTC.

The chain employs TRBV10-3 and TRBJ1-1; D remains ambiguous. CDR3 length: 13 residues. Germline V gene sequence: CDR1 ENHRY, CDR2 SYGVKD. The germline V and J ends were trimmed by 7 bases and 6 bases, with 15 bases remaining between them. The CDR3 region has the DNA TGTGCCATCACAGCGCGGGAGACCTCTGAAGCTTTCTTT. Protein product: CAITARETSEAFF.

In regard to this clone: Other nucleotide sequences in the sample specify the same CDR3. The chain couples TRBV7-9 to TRBJ1-1; 7 bases line up with TRBD1. J was trimmed by 1 base and V by 5 bases; bases with no gene match: 4. In germline, CDR1 is SEHNR, CDR2 FQNEAQ (reference sequence). CDR3 length equals 14 residues. The CDR3 is CASSPTGANTEAFF. The CDR3 bases are TGTGCCAGCAGCCCAACAGGGGCGAACACTGAAGCTTTCTTT.

This clone was seen more than once but under ten times. The chain recombines TRBV19 with TRBJ1-5; D not resolved. The ends were cut back, 3 bases at V and 0 bases at J, with 9 bases in the middle. The germline gives CDR1 LNHDA, CDR2 SQIVND (reference sequence). The CDR3 loop spans 15 amino acids. CDR3 sequence: CASSMALYSNQPQHF. CDR3 sequence (DNA): TGTGCCAGTAGTATGGCACTATATAGCAATCAGCCCCAGCATTTT.

The rearrangement uses TRBV27 and TRBJ1-5; tentatively, D is TRBD1 (5 bases). V lost 2 bases, J lost 4 bases, and 9 bases lay in between. CDR1 and CDR2 (germline): MNHEY, SMNVEV (reference sequence). This CDR3 has 14 residues. The CDR3 loop reads CASSLGGANQPQHF. CDR3 DNA: TGTGCCAGCAGTTTAGGAGGGGCGAATCAGCCCCAGCATTTT.

The genes are TRBV9 and TRBJ2-1; 9 nucleotides align to TRBD2. Trimming cost V 4 bases and J 4 bases; bases outside gene matches: 9. The germline V gene has CDR1 SGDLS and CDR2 YYNGEE. CDR3 length: 16 amino acids. The CDR3 sequence: CASSSRRGGTYNEQFF. The CDR3 DNA follows: TGTGCCAGCAGCTCAAGGCGGGGGGGGACGTACAATGAGCAGTTCTTC.